This is a list of T cell receptor beta chains from one sample in a study of a mutant IDH1 vaccine in newly diagnosed glioma. Antigens for these TCRs are unknown. Using immunoSEQ multiplex PCR, the repertoire was profiled, and TCRdb retains in-frame clones only, with some absent. The sample lists 40,000 to 65,000 clones, just under 80% seen once, with around 2% in the top ten. Sample: PBMCs, taken from a glioma patient whose treatment included an IDH1 peptide vaccine. These receptors all come from a woman aged 40 to 50 with glioma. CDR3s leave out the opening cysteine and the closing phenylalanine or tryptophan.

CDR3: ASSLARDRVGSNQPQH
J: TRBJ1-5
V: TRBV7-8
length: 16

CDR3: ASSLGTSGGYT
J: TRBJ1-2
V: TRBV7-2
length: 11

CDR3: ASSSKGGSETQY
J: TRBJ2-5
V: TRBV5-4
length: 12

CDR3: ASRADLSDGNTIY
J: TRBJ1-3
V: TRBV2
length: 13

CDR3: SVGTVDNGEQF
J: TRBJ2-1
V: TRBV29-1
length: 11

CDR3: ASSVARGTYNEQF
J: TRBJ2-1
V: TRBV9
length: 13

CDR3: SASLKTEAF
J: TRBJ1-1
V: TRBV20-1
length: 9

CDR3: ASSFWGQGYEQY
J: TRBJ2-7
V: TRBV5-5
length: 12

CDR3: ASGSPGNSPLH
J: TRBJ1-6
V: TRBV19
length: 11

CDR3: ASSVLYRDRGPYEQY
J: TRBJ2-7
V: TRBV27
length: 15

CDR3: ASSAGTGFFGSGNTIY
J: TRBJ1-3
V: TRBV19
length: 16

CDR3: ASNGKGSYEQY
J: TRBJ2-7
V: TRBV6-6
length: 11

CDR3: ASSPSLNEKLF
J: TRBJ1-4
V: TRBV18
length: 11

CDR3: ASSDATQGEQF
J: TRBJ2-1
V: TRBV7-9
length: 11

CDR3: SVQGADYGYT
J: TRBJ1-2
V: TRBV29-1
length: 10

CDR3: ASSPIHTTNEKLF
J: TRBJ1-4
V: TRBV6-5
length: 13

CDR3: ASSLRGTGLNTEAF
J: TRBJ1-1
V: TRBV11-2
length: 14

CDR3: ASSKTSTPQY
J: TRBJ2-3
V: TRBV6-6
length: 10

CDR3: ASSQDRGSSSYGYT
J: TRBJ1-2
V: TRBV4-3
length: 14

CDR3: ASSFTSGVSNEQF
J: TRBJ2-1
V: TRBV11-2
length: 13

CDR3: ASSERYEQY
J: TRBJ2-7
V: TRBV6-1
length: 9

CDR3: ASSLGPAGELF
J: TRBJ2-2
V: TRBV5-5
length: 11

CDR3: ASSLTSSGGDTQY
J: TRBJ2-3
V: TRBV7-3
length: 13

CDR3: ASLGLSNSNQPQH
J: TRBJ1-5
V: TRBV19
length: 13

CDR3: ASSEGPRGYQPQH
J: TRBJ1-5
V: TRBV6-1
length: 13

CDR3: SVDSQGNMGYGYT
J: TRBJ1-2
V: TRBV29-1
length: 13

CDR3: ASSLWRTGDTEAF
J: TRBJ1-1
V: TRBV5-8
length: 13

CDR3: ASSLGTGPDQPQH
J: TRBJ1-5
V: TRBV4-2
length: 13

CDR3: ASSQVPDTQY
J: TRBJ2-3
V: TRBV14
length: 10

CDR3: ASSARWDFRYNEQF
J: TRBJ2-1
V: TRBV6-1
length: 14

CDR3: ASSLTGNQPQH
J: TRBJ1-5
V: TRBV5-8
length: 11

CDR3: SVARGQETQY
J: TRBJ2-5
V: TRBV29-1
length: 10

CDR3: ASSPGQGGNEQF
J: TRBJ2-1
V: TRBV6-1
length: 12

CDR3: ASSLEQGAEQPQH
J: TRBJ1-5
V: TRBV7-2
length: 13

CDR3: ASSEDEVDYGYT
J: TRBJ1-2
V: TRBV2
length: 12

CDR3: ASTPRTWGQDGYT
J: TRBJ1-2
V: TRBV9
length: 13

CDR3: AWSVVLNEKLF
J: TRBJ1-4
V: TRBV30
length: 11

CDR3: AIKAGRNYGYT
J: TRBJ1-2
V: TRBV10-3
length: 11

CDR3: ASTYQGNTEAF
J: TRBJ1-1
V: TRBV19
length: 11

CDR3: ASGTDKNTEAF
J: TRBJ1-1
V: TRBV4-3
length: 11

CDR3: ASSVGRYGYT
J: TRBJ1-2
V: TRBV9
length: 10

CDR3: ASSPNRSKIRGLYGYT
J: TRBJ1-2
V: TRBV7-8
length: 16

CDR3: TSSQDLWGAGGELF
J: TRBJ2-2
V: TRBV1
length: 14

CDR3: ATSETGTGNEQY
J: TRBJ2-7
V: TRBV15
length: 12

CDR3: ASGQGLGGYT
J: TRBJ1-2
V: TRBV2
length: 10

CDR3: ASSSIPGLAGDNEQF
J: TRBJ2-1
V: TRBV19
length: 15

CDR3: ASSPNIREQY
J: TRBJ2-7
V: TRBV7-8
length: 10

CDR3: AWGGTGYGYT
J: TRBJ1-2
V: TRBV30
length: 10

CDR3: ASSETSGGFSYNEQF
J: TRBJ2-1
V: TRBV9
length: 15

CDR3: ASSPGLRTGELF
J: TRBJ2-2
V: TRBV7-2
length: 12

CDR3: ASSLRPGQGYEQY
J: TRBJ2-7
V: TRBV28
length: 13

CDR3: ASSLEQLQETQY
J: TRBJ2-5
V: TRBV5-1
length: 12

CDR3: ASSFYGQGTEAF
J: TRBJ1-1
V: TRBV11-2
length: 12